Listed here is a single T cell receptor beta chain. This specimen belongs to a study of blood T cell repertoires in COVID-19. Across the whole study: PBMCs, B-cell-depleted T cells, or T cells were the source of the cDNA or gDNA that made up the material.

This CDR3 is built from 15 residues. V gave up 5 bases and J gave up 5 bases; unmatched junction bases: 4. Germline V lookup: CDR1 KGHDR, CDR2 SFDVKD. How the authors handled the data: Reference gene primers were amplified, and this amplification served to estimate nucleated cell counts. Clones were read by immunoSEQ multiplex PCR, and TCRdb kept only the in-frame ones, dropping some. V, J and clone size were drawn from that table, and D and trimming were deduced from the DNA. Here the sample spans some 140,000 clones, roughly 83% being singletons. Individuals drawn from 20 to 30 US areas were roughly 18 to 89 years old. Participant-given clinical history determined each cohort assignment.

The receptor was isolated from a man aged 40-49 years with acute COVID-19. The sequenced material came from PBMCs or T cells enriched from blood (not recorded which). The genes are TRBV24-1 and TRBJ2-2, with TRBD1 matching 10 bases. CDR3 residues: CATSAGTGVTGELFF. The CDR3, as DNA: TGTGCCACCAGTGCCGGGACAGGGGTAACCGGGGAGCTGTTTTTT.